The rows below give T cell receptor beta chains drawn from one sample of a study of T cell repertoires in cytomegalovirus infection. TCRdb reanalysed the reads using MiXCR and keeps one entry per CDR3 protein. The sample holds roughly 230,000 distinct CDR3 sequences, around 6.6% seen once. Sample: PBMCs. The receptors originated from a human donor in good health (CMV status not recorded). Some clones in this sample may be carry-over from other donors' samples. The CDR3 runs from the conserved cysteine through the conserved F or W. Fields, in order: V gene, clone size, D gene, J gene, CDR3 protein, CDR3 DNA. A D gene is named only where the DNA matches it firmly. Clone size is shown for a subset of rows, as once, few, many or a class of expanded clone.

V gene: TRBV7-9
clone size: many
D gene: TRBD1
J gene: TRBJ1-1
CDR3 protein: CASSARGPVTEAFF
CDR3 DNA: TGTGCCAGCAGCGCCAGGGGGCCGGTCACTGAAGCTTTCTTT

V gene: TRBV5-6
clone size: once
D gene: TRBD1
J gene: TRBJ1-1
CDR3 protein: CVSSFDRGVNTEAFF
CDR3 DNA: TGTGTCAGCAGCTTCGACAGGGGGGTGAACACTGAAGCTTTCTTT

V gene: TRBV7-2
clone size: many
D gene: .
J gene: TRBJ1-1
CDR3 protein: CASSFGNLLNTEAFF
CDR3 DNA: TGTGCCAGCAGCTTCGGGAATCTCCTGAACACTGAAGCTTTCTTT

V gene: TRBV7-2
clone size: many
D gene: .
J gene: TRBJ2-5
CDR3 protein: CASSLGGGRVTQYF
CDR3 DNA: TGTGCCAGCAGCTTAGGAGGGGGGCGAGTTACCCAGTACTTC

V gene: TRBV29-1
clone size: many
D gene: TRBD2
J gene: TRBJ2-1
CDR3 protein: CSDGGGASYNEQFF
CDR3 DNA: TGCAGCGATGGCGGGGGGGCCTCCTACAATGAGCAGTTCTTC

V gene: TRBV5-5
clone size: .
D gene: .
J gene: TRBJ2-3
CDR3 protein: CASSLWAGNTDTQYF
CDR3 DNA: TGTGCCAGCAGCTTGTGGGCGGGAAACACAGATACGCAGTATTTT

V gene: TRBV28
clone size: many
D gene: .
J gene: TRBJ2-3
CDR3 protein: CASSTADTQYF
CDR3 DNA: TGTGCCAGCAGTACAGCAGATACGCAGTATTTT

V gene: TRBV7-9
clone size: many
D gene: .
J gene: TRBJ2-5
CDR3 protein: CASSYRLVSEETQYF
CDR3 DNA: TGTGCCAGCAGCTACCGACTAGTATCAGAAGAGACCCAGTACTTC

V gene: TRBV24-1
clone size: many
D gene: .
J gene: TRBJ2-1
CDR3 protein: CATSDVKTPSSYNEQFF
CDR3 DNA: TGTGCCACCAGTGATGTAAAAACACCGAGCTCCTACAATGAGCAGTTCTTC

V gene: TRBV5-6
clone size: many
D gene: TRBD1
J gene: TRBJ2-7
CDR3 protein: CASSSDPGQSRYEQYF
CDR3 DNA: TGTGCCAGCAGCTCTGACCCGGGACAGAGCCGCTACGAGCAGTACTTC

V gene: TRBV7-2
clone size: many
D gene: TRBD2
J gene: TRBJ2-1
CDR3 protein: CASSLGTSGLNEQFF
CDR3 DNA: TGTGCCAGCAGCTTAGGTACTAGCGGACTCAATGAGCAGTTCTTC

V gene: TRBV29-1
clone size: many
D gene: TRBD2
J gene: TRBJ2-5
CDR3 protein: CSVAGTSGEGETQYF
CDR3 DNA: TGCAGCGTCGCCGGGACTAGCGGGGAGGGAGAGACCCAGTACTTC

V gene: TRBV6-5
clone size: many
D gene: .
J gene: TRBJ1-5
CDR3 protein: CASSYLADQPQHF
CDR3 DNA: TGTGCCAGCAGTTATCTCGCCGATCAGCCCCAGCATTTT

V gene: TRBV5-1
clone size: few
D gene: .
J gene: TRBJ2-2
CDR3 protein: CASSLVDSRNTGELFF
CDR3 DNA: TGCGCCAGCAGCTTGGTGGACAGTCGGAACACCGGGGAGCTGTTTTTT

V gene: TRBV7-2
clone size: many
D gene: TRBD1
J gene: TRBJ1-2
CDR3 protein: CASSLLRQGNGYTF
CDR3 DNA: TGTGCCAGCAGCTTACTACGACAGGGGAATGGCTACACCTTC